This entry describes one TCR beta chain. This record belongs to a study of blood T cell repertoires in COVID-19. The J segment lost 4 bases and the V segment lost 7 bases, leaving 6 bases of the junction unmatched. The CDR3 is made up of 14 amino acids. CDR1 and CDR2 from the germline V gene are MNHEY and SVGAGI. Produced via immunoSEQ multiplex PCR; TCRdb's table is partial and in-frame only. The repertoire consists of a few hundred thousand clones, with around 83% occurring once and the leading ten covering about 1.2%. The rearrangement uses TRBV6-5 and TRBJ2-1; 8 bases agree with TRBD2. The receptor was isolated from a woman in her forties or fifties with acute or convalescent COVID-19. The sample consisted of peripheral blood. Here the CDR3 DNA reads TGTGCCAGCACGGGGGGGAGTTGGTACAATGAGCAGTTCTTC. The encoded protein is CASTGGSWYNEQFF.